These T cell receptor beta chains were read from a single sample in a study of cytomegalovirus exposure and HLA in healthy donors. Sequencing was performed with immunoSEQ multiplex PCR; in TCRdb, only in-frame clones are kept and a portion is missing. The repertoire includes hundreds of thousands of clones, roughly 89% of them detected once, and 0.8% to 0.85% sits in the top ten. The material sequenced was PBMCs. The receptor set was obtained from a woman aged 18-29 years in good health and CMV-seronegative. Each CDR3 is given with its conserved first and last residue. The D gene is left open where the match is weak. Size tells how often a clone was seen (once, few, many) or the class of an expanded clone, and some rows leave it out.

-	TRBJ1-5	TRBV28	-	CASSFGGRDQPQHF	TGTGCCAGCAGTTTCGGGGGGCGGGATCAGCCCCAGCATTTT
-	TRBJ1-5	TRBV19	TRBD1	CASSIAQGVSNQPQHF	TGTGCCAGTAGTATTGCACAGGGGGTAAGCAATCAGCCCCAGCATTTT
-	TRBJ2-7	TRBV28	TRBD1	CASRPRQGSRSYEQYF	TGTGCCAGCAGACCTCGACAGGGATCACGATCCTACGAGCAGTACTTC
-	TRBJ1-1	TRBV5-1	TRBD1	CASSFAGQGLTEAFF	TGCGCCAGCAGCTTCGCGGGACAGGGCCTCACTGAAGCTTTCTTT
-	TRBJ2-1	TRBV30	TRBD2	CAWKTSREIDEQFF	TGTGCCTGGAAGACTAGCCGGGAGATCGATGAGCAGTTCTTC
-	TRBJ1-5	TRBV28	-	CASSLYRNQPQHF	TGTGCCAGCAGTTTGTATCGCAATCAGCCCCAGCATTTT
-	TRBJ2-1	TRBV19	-	CASSKGQGGSYNEQFF	TGTGCCAGTAGTAAGGGGCAGGGAGGCTCCTACAATGAGCAGTTCTTC
-	TRBJ2-5	TRBV7-2	TRBD2	CASSLRFRGGRETQYF	TGTGCCAGCAGCTTAAGGTTCCGCGGGGGTAGGGAGACCCAGTACTTC
-	TRBJ2-3	TRBV18	-	CASSPPQGTDTQYF	TGTGCCAGCTCACCACCGCAGGGGACAGATACGCAGTATTTT
-	TRBJ2-1	TRBV18	-	CASSPSGGPEQFF	TGTGCCAGCTCACCTTCCGGGGGGCCTGAGCAGTTCTTC
once	TRBJ2-1	TRBV27	TRBD2	CASSTVRVGAGGFGEQFF	TGTGCCAGCAGTACCGTTAGGGTGGGAGCGGGAGGGTTTGGTGAGCAGTTCTTC
-	TRBJ2-7	TRBV2	-	CASQEVTYEQYF	TGTGCCAGCCAGGAGGTTACCTACGAGCAGTACTTC
-	TRBJ2-5	TRBV6-1	-	CASSDAGSLAETQYF	TGTGCCAGCAGTGATGCGGGATCCCTTGCAGAGACCCAGTACTTC
-	TRBJ1-2	TRBV27	-	CASSLSRGGLYGYTF	TGTGCCAGCAGTTTATCCCGCGGGGGCCTCTATGGCTACACCTTC